This T cell receptor (beta chain) appears in the sequencing data of a study of blood T cells in healthy people across ages. The CDR3 spans 13 residues. Between the trimmed V and J ends, which lost 0 bases and 5 bases, there was a span of 9 bases. Looked up from germline, CDR1 is DFQATT and CDR2 is SNEGSKA (reference sequence). Study-wide results and caveats: Naive T cell percentage strongly correlated with TCR beta diversity. Calculation of diversity from one million T cells yielded estimates considered to be underestimates.

The authors ran a second PCR of about 6 to 12 cycles using a sample-barcoded 5' primer and a J-beta primer mix. TCRdb reprocessed the 5' RACE reads with MiXCR, giving one entry per CDR3 protein. The sample includes around 1.5 million distinct CDR3 sequences, 30% to 35% of them seen just once. Each individual donor underwent a draw of around 9.8 milliliters of peripheral blood. Isolated PBMCs totaled at least 6.5 million in each sample. Of note for this clonotype: Its specificity is not known.

The TCR sequence derives from a woman aged 25-40 years in good health. The sample comprised blood. The chain links TRBV20-1 to TRBJ2-3; unclear D gene. CDR3 protein: CSARERAGDTQYF. CDR3 coding DNA: TGCAGTGCTAGAGAAAGAGCTGGAGATACGCAGTATTTT.